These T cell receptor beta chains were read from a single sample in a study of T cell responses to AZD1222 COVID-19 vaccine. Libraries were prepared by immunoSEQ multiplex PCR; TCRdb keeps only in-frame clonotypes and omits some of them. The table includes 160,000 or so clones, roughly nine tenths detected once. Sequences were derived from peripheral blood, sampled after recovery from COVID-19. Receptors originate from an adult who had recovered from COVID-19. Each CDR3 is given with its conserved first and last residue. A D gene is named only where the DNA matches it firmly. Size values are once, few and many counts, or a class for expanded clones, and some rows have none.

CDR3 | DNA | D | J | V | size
CASSYPGEGEKLFF | TGTGCCAGTAGTTATCCGGGGGAAGGTGAAAAACTGTTTTTT | NA | TRBJ1-4 | TRBV19 | NA
CASMVGYTF | TGTGCCAGCATGGTCGGCTACACCTTC | NA | TRBJ1-2 | TRBV2 | once
CASSSWNTEAFF | TGTGCCAGCAGTTCATGGAACACTGAAGCTTTCTTT | NA | TRBJ1-1 | TRBV28 | NA
CASSQKIWGNEQFF | TGTGCCAGCAGCCAAAAAATTTGGGGGAATGAGCAGTTCTTC | NA | TRBJ2-1 | TRBV14 | NA
CASSTHTGGFSGNTIYF | TGTGCCAGCAGCACACATACAGGGGGCTTTTCTGGAAACACCATATATTTT | TRBD1 | TRBJ1-3 | TRBV9 | few
CASSQDSSGGKDTQYF | TGCGCCAGCAGCCAAGATTCTAGCGGGGGAAAAGATACGCAGTATTTT | TRBD2 | TRBJ2-3 | TRBV4-3 | NA
CASSFGPLYGYTF | TGCGCCAGCAGCTTTGGTCCCCTCTATGGCTACACCTTC | NA | TRBJ1-2 | TRBV5-1 | NA
CASSEGYLGVGDEQFF | TGTGCCAGCAGTGAGGGTTACTTGGGAGTCGGAGATGAGCAGTTCTTC | NA | TRBJ2-1 | TRBV6-1 | NA
CASSERTGSEQYF | TGTGCCAGTAGTGAAAGGACAGGGTCCGAGCAGTACTTC | TRBD1 | TRBJ2-7 | TRBV19 | NA
CASSLLRGGNSPLHF | TGTGCCAGCAGTCTCCTCAGGGGAGGGAATTCACCCCTCCACTTT | NA | TRBJ1-6 | TRBV28 | NA
CASSERQGTNYGYTF | TGTGCCAGCAGTGAGCGACAGGGAACTAACTATGGCTACACCTTC | TRBD1 | TRBJ1-2 | TRBV6-1 | NA
CSSLPPAGSSGNTIYF | TGCAGCTCCCTCCCCCCAGCCGGTAGCTCTGGAAACACCATATATTTT | NA | TRBJ1-3 | TRBV29-1 | NA
CASSQDGEGTEAFF | TGCGCCAGCAGCCAGGATGGGGAGGGGACTGAAGCTTTCTTT | NA | TRBJ1-1 | TRBV5-1 | NA
CSVGHSNQPQHF | TGCAGCGTTGGCCATAGCAATCAGCCCCAGCATTTT | NA | TRBJ1-5 | TRBV29-1 | NA
CASSVRQPTDTQYF | TGCGCCAGCAGTGTACGGCAGCCCACAGATACGCAGTATTTT | NA | TRBJ2-3 | TRBV10-1 | NA
CASSRLGNEQFF | TGTGCCAGCAGTCGGCTGGGGAATGAGCAGTTCTTC | NA | TRBJ2-1 | TRBV12-3/TRBV12-4 | NA
CASTGTGVFRGGYTF | TGTGCCAGTACCGGGACAGGAGTCTTCAGGGGCGGCTACACCTTC | TRBD1 | TRBJ1-2 | TRBV19 | NA
CSVETGVRTDTQYF | TGCAGCGTTGAAACCGGGGTCCGCACAGATACGCAGTATTTT | NA | TRBJ2-3 | TRBV29-1 | once
CASSQRPSSSYNSPLHF | TGTGCCAGCAGCCAACGACCTTCATCCTCCTATAATTCACCCCTCCACTTT | NA | TRBJ1-6 | TRBV3-1/TRBV3-2 | NA
CASSFGGGSPLHF | TGTGCCAGCAGTTTCGGGGGGGGTTCACCCCTCCACTTT | NA | TRBJ1-6 | TRBV12-3/TRBV12-4 | NA
CASSKYRDIHTEAFF | TGCGCCAGCAGTAAGTACCGGGACATTCACACTGAAGCTTTCTTT | NA | TRBJ1-1 | TRBV10-1 | NA
CSLDGNYGYTF | TGCAGCTTAGACGGGAACTATGGCTACACCTTC | NA | TRBJ1-2 | TRBV29-1 | NA
CASRRGGEETQYF | TGTGCCAGCCGGAGGGGTGGGGAAGAGACCCAGTACTTC | NA | TRBJ2-5 | TRBV6-5 | NA
CASSLLLNTEAFF | TGTGCCAGCAGTCTATTACTGAACACTGAAGCTTTCTTT | NA | TRBJ1-1 | TRBV12-3/TRBV12-4 | NA
CASSFNLAGESHEQYF | TGTGCCAGCAGCTTTAATTTAGCGGGAGAGTCACACGAGCAGTACTTC | TRBD2 | TRBJ2-7 | TRBV7-8 | NA